Presented here are 16 T cell receptor beta chains from one specimen sequenced in a study of beta chain features in type 1 diabetes. Reverse transcription of all isolated RNA meant that expressed TCRB transcripts were sequenced. Measured with immunoSEQ multiplex PCR; TCRdb has only the in-frame clones, and not every one. Of 400,000 to 450,000 clones in the sample, 11% to 15% are singletons; the top ten hold about 0.04%. Sequenced material: naive CD4+ T cells from blood. Receptors were obtained from a man aged 30 to 45 in good health.

The rearrangement uses TRBV27 and TRBJ2-3; 8 nucleotides align to TRBD2. Trimming removed 3 bases from V and 2 bases from J; junction bases left unmatched: 7. This CDR3 is 16 amino acids long. CDR1 MNHEY and CDR2 SMNVEV come from the germline V gene (reference sequence). CDR3 residues: CASSFGAGGPTDTQYF. CDR3 nucleotide sequence: TGTGCCAGCAGTTTTGGTGCGGGAGGTCCCACAGATACGCAGTATTTT.

This chain links TRBV6-6 with TRBJ2-3, with 10 bases aligning to TRBD2. This CDR3 has 15 amino acids. Germline V lookup: CDR1 MNHNY, CDR2 SVGAGI (reference sequence). J was trimmed by 0 bases and V by 3 bases; bases with no gene match: 0. The CDR3 region is CASSYSGRSTDTQYF. CDR3 sequence (DNA): TGTGCCAGCAGTTATAGCGGGAGGAGCACAGATACGCAGTATTTT.

This clone was counted only a few times. The rearrangement links TRBV6-4 to TRBJ2-1; 10 positions match TRBD2. Germline CDR1 and CDR2: MRHNA and SNTAGT. The CDR3 totals 12 residues. V lost 3 bases, J lost 15 bases, and 5 bases stayed unmatched. The CDR3 DNA is TGTGCCAGCAGTGATTTAGCGGGAGGAACGTTCTTC. This sequence encodes CASSDLAGGTFF.

The table lists this clone with a few counts. The V and J genes are TRBV30 and TRBJ2-5; D may be TRBD1 (5 bases). This CDR3 is built from 14 residues. Trimming shortened V by 4 bases and J by 0 bases, and 12 bases separated the two germline ends. Germline V gene lookup returns CDR1 GTSNPN and CDR2 SVGIG (reference sequence). As DNA, the CDR3 is TGTGCCTGGAAAGAATACAGGTACCAAGAGACCCAGTACTTC. Protein sequence: CAWKEYRYQETQYF. The full variable domain, with the rest looked up from reference TRBV30 and TRBJ2-5, is SQTIHQWPATLVQPVGSPLSLECTVEGTSNPNLYWYRQAAGRGLQLLFYSVGIGQISSEVPQNLSASRPQDRQFILSSKKLLLSDSGFYLCAWKEYRYQETQYFGPGTRLLVL.

The rearrangement uses TRBV15 and TRBJ2-5; no clear D. The germline gives CDR1 LNHNV, CDR2 YYDKDF (reference sequence). The V end lost 7 bases, the J end lost 2 bases, and 11 bases lay between the germline ends. This CDR3 contains 13 residues. CDR3 protein: CATKVSGQETQYF. The CDR3 bases are TGTGCCACCAAGGTATCCGGGCAAGAGACCCAGTACTTC.

This clone appeared a few times. This chain links TRBV5-4 with TRBJ1-1; 7 positions agree with TRBD1. The CDR3 sequence is 15 residues long. The V segment lost 3 bases and the J segment 4 bases; nucleotides outside the gene matches: 9. CDR1 is SGHNT and CDR2 is YYREEE in the germline V gene (reference sequence). CDR3 region: CASSSPGTVFTEAFF. The CDR3 DNA reads as TGTGCCAGCAGCTCACCTGGGACAGTCTTCACTGAAGCTTTCTTT.

A few counts support this clone. J is TRBJ2-3 and V is TRBV5-1; 9 nucleotides agree with TRBD2. This CDR3 has 16 amino acids. Germline CDR1 SGHRS, CDR2 YFSETQ. After removal of 4 bases from V and 2 bases from J, the junction contained 8 bases not matched to a gene. CDR3: CASSPSLAGSTDTQYF. The CDR3, as DNA: TGCGCCAGCAGCCCGAGCCTAGCGGGGTCCACAGATACGCAGTATTTT.

The sample holds many counts of this clone. The gene calls are TRBV9 and TRBJ2-3; TRBD1 or TRBD2 may be the D gene (5 bases each). The CDR3 is 14 amino acids. Germline V gene sequence: CDR1 SGDLS, CDR2 YYNGEE. V was shortened by 4 bases and J by 4 bases, with 13 bases between the two germline ends. The DNA for the CDR3 is TGTGCCAGCAGCCCGGGGCTGTCGGCAGATACGCAGTATTTT. This codes for CASSPGLSADTQYF.

The rearrangement uses TRBV5-4 and TRBJ2-6; D is unresolved. Trimming removed 4 bases from V and 6 bases from J, with 8 bases in between. Germline V gene lookup returns CDR1 SGHNT and CDR2 YYREEE (reference sequence). This CDR3 is built from 13 residues. Here the CDR3 reads CASSLRAANVLTF. Here the CDR3 DNA reads TGTGCCAGCAGCCTCCGCGCGGCCAACGTCCTGACTTTC.

This clone was observed a few times. CDR3: CASSQELDRSYEQYF. CDR3 sequence (DNA): TGCGCCAGCAGCCAAGAGCTGGACAGATCCTACGAGCAGTACTTC. V usage is TRBV4-3 and J usage is TRBJ2-7; weak D call: TRBD1 (6 bases). CDR1 LGHNA and CDR2 YSLEER come from the germline V gene. V lost 0 bases and J lost 1, with 10 bases in between. The CDR3 extends over 15 amino acids.

The chain recombines TRBV9 with TRBJ1-6, with 7 bases aligning to TRBD1. From germline, CDR1 is SGDLS and CDR2 YYNGEE. V lost 5 bases, J lost 7 bases, and 3 bases stayed unmatched. The CDR3 has 13 residues. DNA for the CDR3: TGTGCCAGCAGTCAGGGGGGGAATTCACCCCTCCACTTT. The encoded protein is CASSQGGNSPLHF.

In its sample, this clone was seen a few times. The chain links TRBV7-2 to TRBJ2-7; unclear D gene. The CDR3 contains 13 residues. Between the trimmed V and J ends, which lost 4 bases and 0 bases, there was a span of 7 bases. From germline, CDR1 is SGHTA and CDR2 FQGNSA. CDR3 in amino acids: CASSYSGSYEQYF. In DNA, the CDR3 is TGTGCCAGCAGCTACTCGGGCTCCTACGAGCAGTACTTC.

This chain joins TRBV11-2 and TRBJ2-6; D not resolved. CDR1 SGHAT and CDR2 FQNNGV come from the germline V gene. V dropped 3 bases and J dropped 0 bases, with 6 bases sitting between them. This CDR3 spans 15 amino acids. In DNA form, the CDR3 reads TGTGCCAGCAGCTTCTCTAGCTCTGGGGCCAACGTCCTGACTTTC. It specifies CASSFSSSGANVLTF. The full variable domain, completed using reference TRBV11-2 and TRBJ2-6, is EAGVAQSPRYKIIEKRQSVAFWCNPISGHATLYWYQQILGQGPKLLIQFQNNGVVDDSQLPKDRFSAERLKGVDSTLKIQPAKLEDSAVYLCASSFSSSGANVLTFGAGSRLTVL.

V usage is TRBV7-9 and J usage is TRBJ2-1; D gene uncertain. The CDR3 sequence is 13 residues long. V was cut by 2 bases and J by 8 bases, with 10 bases left in between. From germline, CDR1 is SEHNR and CDR2 FQNEAQ (reference sequence). The CDR3 DNA follows: TGTGCCAGCAGCTTATGGGCCGAAGATGAGCAGTTCTTC. Encoded protein: CASSLWAEDEQFF.

The chain is built from TRBV29-1 and TRBJ2-5, with D perhaps matching TRBD2 (6 bases). V was clipped by 3 bases and J by 5 bases, with 19 bases between them. CDR1 is SQVTM and CDR2 is ANQGSEA in the germline V gene. This CDR3 is built from 15 residues. The DNA for the CDR3 is TGCAGCGTTGAGGAGGGGACGCTTCGTAAGGAGACCCAGTACTTC. It encodes CSVEEGTLRKETQYF.

Only a few counts were recorded for this clone. The chain carries TRBV5-1 and TRBJ2-2, with TRBD1 as a possible D gene (6 bases). The CDR3 is 13 residues long. CDR1 and CDR2 (germline): SGHRS, YFSETQ. The V end lost 5 bases, the J end lost 1 base, and 6 bases lay between the germline ends. The CDR3 nucleotides are TGCGCCAGCAGGACAGGGAACACCGGGGAGCTGTTTTTT. This gives the protein CASRTGNTGELFF.